The 5 T cell receptor beta chains presented below share a single source sample, sequenced in a study of metastatic and nonmetastatic thyroid tumors. TCRdb redid the clone calls on the PCR reads using MiXCR. The profile shows about 25,000 clones, 20% to 25% of them singletons. Ahead of thyroid surgery, no patient had received treatment of any kind. The sample taken for sequencing was adjacent normal tissue. All receptors come from a female donor with papillary thyroid cancer or a benign thyroid nodule (not recorded which). Some clones in this sample may be carry-over from other donors' samples.

There are a few counts of this clone. This chain connects TRBV20-1 to TRBJ2-5; 12 nucleotides agree with TRBD2. CDR3 length equals 15 residues. The germline CDR1 and CDR2 sequences are DFQATT and SNEGSKA (reference sequence). V dropped 6 bases and J dropped 4; count of bases not matched to a gene: 9. CDR3: CSAHTSSGRVETQYF. CDR3 sequence (DNA): TGCAGTGCACACACATCTAGCGGGAGGGTAGAGACCCAGTACTTC.

The J gene is TRBJ2-2, the V gene TRBV19; D remains ambiguous. V lost 3 bases to trimming and J lost 0 bases, with 14 bases between them. This CDR3 has 17 residues. The germline V gene has CDR1 LNHDA and CDR2 SQIVND (reference sequence). CDR3 protein: CASSMGGVATNTGELFF. CDR3 nucleotides: TGTGCCAGTAGTATGGGCGGAGTTGCTACGAACACCGGGGAGCTGTTTTTT.

In its sample, this clone was seen once. This could be a read error, since a much larger clone is one nucleotide away. The gene calls are TRBV9 and TRBJ2-5; D is ambiguous. There are 15 residues in the CDR3. CDR1 and CDR2 from the germline V gene are SGDLS and YYNGEE. V was trimmed by 6 bases and J by 3 bases, leaving 18 bases between them. The CDR3 loop reads CASNVDTVPEETQYF. The CDR3 nucleotides read TGTGCCAGCAACGTTGACACTGTCCCTGAAGAGACCCAGTACTTC.

This clone has a handful of counts. The chain is built from TRBV6-1 and TRBJ2-7, with 8 bases lining up with TRBD1. This CDR3 region has 14 residues. V lost 5 bases to trimming and J lost 4 bases; unmatched junction nucleotides: 7. Germline loops: CDR1 MNHNS, CDR2 SASEGT. CDR3 sequence reads: CASSLKNRGYEQYF. The CDR3 nucleotides read TGTGCCAGCAGTTTGAAGAACAGGGGGTACGAGCAGTACTTC.

This clone came up a few times. The chain employs TRBV6-2 or TRBV6-3 and TRBJ1-2, with D possibly TRBD1 on 6 matching bases. The germline V gene has CDR1 MNHEY and CDR2 SVGEGT. V lost 5 bases to trimming and J lost 2 bases, with 24 bases between them. This CDR3 spans 18 amino acids. The CDR3 DNA follows: TGTGCCAGCAGTCCCCCTAGCGGACTCAGGGGAGGAAACTATGGCTACACCTTC. It specifies CASSPPSGLRGGNYGYTF.